This T cell receptor (beta chain) was captured by sequencing in a study of blood T cell repertoires in COVID-19. Study at large: The samples span acute and convalescent COVID-19 from the United States, Italy and Spain.

Sequenced by immunoSEQ multiplex PCR; TCRdb stores in-frame clones only, minus some. The sample consists of 250,000 or so clones, 70% to 90% of them appearing once. Individuals aged roughly 18 to 95 years were recruited from about two dozen US areas. The study assigned cohorts using participant-reported clinical history. Participants in the exposed group had met a COVID-19 case in the 2 weeks before joining the study. The germline V and J ends were trimmed by 0 bases and 6 bases, with 3 bases remaining between them. Germline V CDR1 and CDR2: SGHRS, YFSETQ. The CDR3 runs 11 residues. This receptor was taken from a woman aged 50 to 60 who had been exposed to COVID-19. The V call is TRBV5-1, the J call TRBJ1-1; no clear D gene. The sequenced sample was PBMCs or T cells enriched from blood (not recorded which). The CDR3 sequence: CASSLGAEAFF. The CDR3 coding sequence is TGCGCCAGCAGCTTGGGAGCTGAAGCTTTCTTT.